The 27 T cell receptor beta chains given below trace back to one sample, sequenced in a study of blood T cell repertoires in COVID-19. Here immunoSEQ multiplex PCR was the method, and the copy in TCRdb shows in-frame clones only, minus some. The sample lists 90,000 to 110,000 clones, 75% to 90% occurring once. Sequencing was carried out using peripheral blood. These receptors were collected from a woman in her fifties or sixties with acute or convalescent COVID-19.

The rearrangement joins TRBV12-3 or TRBV12-4 to TRBJ1-1, with D possibly matching TRBD1 (5 bases). The CDR3 loop spans 11 amino acids. The V end lost 6 bases, the J end lost 8 bases, and 10 bases lay between the germline ends. DNA for the CDR3: TGTGCCAGCAGGCTCGACAGCGAAGCTTTCTTT. This translates into CASRLDSEAFF.

V is TRBV7-2 and J is TRBJ2-1; TRBD2 agrees at 10 bases. Germline CDR1 and CDR2: SGHTA and FQGNSA. Trimming removed 4 bases from V and 10 bases from J; junction bases left unmatched: 4. The CDR3 is 13 amino acids. The chain's CDR3 is CASSSGLAPEQFF. Here the CDR3 DNA reads TGTGCCAGCAGCTCGGGACTAGCGCCAGAGCAGTTCTTC.

The chain has TRBV2 and TRBJ2-2; 7 bases match TRBD1. Germline V CDR1 and CDR2: SNHLY, FYNNEI. The CDR3 extends over 15 amino acids. V was clipped by 7 bases and J by 5 bases; unmatched bases: 10. The CDR3 region has the DNA TGTGCCAGCACCGCCACGGGACAGATGACCGGGGAGCTGTTTTTT. Translated: CASTATGQMTGELFF.

This clone occurred a few times. The V call is TRBV30, the J call TRBJ1-6, with 7 bases fitting TRBD1. V lost 3 bases and J lost 7; bases outside the gene matches: 12. The CDR3 loop spans 16 amino acids. Germline V lookup: CDR1 GTSNPN, CDR2 SVGIG (reference sequence). CDR3 region: CAWRPKGAMGNSPLHF. DNA of the CDR3: TGTGCCTGGAGGCCCAAGGGGGCTATGGGGAATTCACCCCTCCACTTT.

This clone appeared a few times. The chain uses TRBV19 and TRBJ1-5; D gene ambiguous. V lost 10 bases, J lost 2 bases, and 15 bases lay in between. CDR3 length equals 14 residues. Germline CDR1 reads LNHDA; CDR2 reads SQIVND (reference sequence). CDR3 coding DNA: TGTGCCACCCTAGGCGGAGTGGGCAATCAGCCCCAGCATTTT. Translated: CATLGGVGNQPQHF.

The chain employs TRBV5-6 and TRBJ1-6, with unresolved D. CDR1 and CDR2 from the germline V gene are SGHDT and YYEEEE. V lost 6 bases and J lost 7, with 11 bases in between. This CDR3 is built from 13 residues. CDR3 sequence: CASNREANSPLHF. The CDR3 DNA reads as TGTGCCAGCAACCGGGAGGCCAATTCACCCCTCCACTTT.

This clone was found many times. The rearrangement uses TRBV10-1 and TRBJ2-7; D unresolved. Trimming shortened V by 8 bases and J by 7 bases, and 15 bases separated the two germline ends. Germline-derived CDR1 and CDR2 are WNHNN and SYGVQD (reference sequence). The CDR3 is made up of 12 amino acids. CDR3 coding DNA: TGCGCCAGCGGTCCGTCGCTCCTAGAGCAGTACTTC. Translated, it gives CASGPSLLEQYF.

This chain joins TRBV27 and TRBJ1-1; D might be TRBD1 (5 bases). V was clipped by 3 bases and J by 3 bases, with 11 bases between them. The CDR3 loop spans 14 amino acids. Germline V lookup: CDR1 MNHEY, CDR2 SMNVEV (reference sequence). CDR3 coding DNA: TGTGCCAGCAGTTTGTCGGGGGGGTACACTGAAGCTTTCTTT. Its translation: CASSLSGGYTEAFF.

This chain connects TRBV6-5 to TRBJ2-5; 8 positions agree with TRBD2. The CDR3 covers 15 residues. The V gene end was trimmed by 6 bases and the J gene end by 5 bases; junction bases not matched to a gene: 11. Per the germline V gene, CDR1 is MNHEY and CDR2 is SVGAGI. For the CDR3, the DNA is TGTGCCAGCAGCCGTCGGGGGGGGTCTGGTGAGACCCAGTACTTC. Its protein product is CASSRRGGSGETQYF.

This clone has just one count. The rearrangement joins TRBV5-4 to TRBJ1-2, with TRBD1 matching over 9 bases. Germline V gene lookup returns CDR1 SGHNT and CDR2 YYREEE (reference sequence). The length of the CDR3 is 14 residues. Germline trimming cut 5 bases from V and 7 bases from J; bases unmatched to any gene: 9. The CDR3 nucleotides are TGTGCCAGCAGACCCGGGACAGGGAGAGGTGGCTACACCTTC. Encoded protein: CASRPGTGRGGYTF.

The J gene is TRBJ2-2, the V gene TRBV21-1; TRBD2 reflects the table's D call only, with no check against the DNA. TRBV21-1 is a documented pseudogene. This CDR3 is built from 15 residues. CDR3: CASSTRRDGTGELFF. CDR3 DNA: TGTGCCAGCAGCACTAGGAGGGACGGTACCGGGGAGCTGTTTTTT.

This clone showed up just a few times. This chain links TRBV11-2 with TRBJ2-7; D is uncertain. The germline V and J ends were trimmed by 1 base and 7 bases, with 8 bases remaining between them. Germline lookup yields CDR1 SGHAT and CDR2 FQNNGV. The CDR3 length is 12 residues. The CDR3 nucleotides read TGTGCCAGCAGCTTAGGAGATGGTGAGCAGTACTTC. Translating it yields CASSLGDGEQYF.

In DNA form, the CDR3 reads TGTGCCAGTCGGACCGGATCTCTAAGGGGAGAGCAGTACTTC. Its protein product is CASRTGSLRGEQYF. This chain connects TRBV2 to TRBJ2-7, with D possibly being TRBD1 (5 bases). CDR3 size: 14 residues. The V end lost 9 bases, the J end lost 7 bases, and 22 bases lay between the germline ends. CDR1 is SNHLY, CDR2 FYNNEI, per germline.

This clone was found once. The V and J genes are TRBV15 and TRBJ2-7, with TRBD1 matching 9 bases. The CDR3 consists of 13 residues. In germline, CDR1 is LNHNV, CDR2 YYDKDF (reference sequence). The trim removed 0 bases at V and 10 bases at J, leaving 4 bases unmatched. The CDR3 reads CATSRDTTGGQYF. The CDR3 DNA is TGTGCCACCAGCAGAGATACAACAGGGGGCCAGTACTTC.

The chain is built from TRBV7-9 and TRBJ1-6; D not certain. The germline CDR1 and CDR2 sequences are SEHNR and FQNEAQ (reference sequence). V lost 7 bases and J lost 0, with 13 bases in between. This CDR3 comprises 16 residues. The CDR3 region is CASTSKGSSYNSPLHF. In nucleotides, the CDR3 is TGTGCCAGCACCAGTAAAGGGAGCTCCTATAATTCACCCCTCCACTTT.

This clone was detected only once. This chain uses TRBV7-2 with TRBJ1-5; no reliable D call. From germline, CDR1 is SGHTA and CDR2 FQGNSA. This CDR3 has 16 amino acids. V gave up 3 bases and J gave up 4 bases, with 16 bases separating them. In DNA, the CDR3 is TGTGCCAGCAGCTTTTCATCGAGGAGAGCGAATCAGCCCCAGCATTTT. Protein: CASSFSSRRANQPQHF.

The J gene is TRBJ1-1, the V gene TRBV11-2, with no clear D. Germline V gives CDR1 SGHAT, CDR2 FQNNGV. The CDR3 length is 13 residues. V lost 4 bases and J 9 bases, leaving 15 bases between the germline ends. CDR3 bases: TGTGCCAGCAGCTCCGCGGCGGCTAAGAAAGCTTTCTTT. This gives the protein CASSSAAAKKAFF. Looking up the rest from reference TRBV11-2 and TRBJ1-1 gives the full variable domain: EAGVAQSPRYKIIEKRQSVAFWCNPISGHATLYWYQQILGQGPKLLIQFQNNGVVDDSQLPKDRFSAERLKGVDSTLKIQPAKLEDSAVYLCASSSAAAKKAFFGQGTRLTVV.

The chain couples TRBV3-1 (or the pseudogene TRBV3-2) to TRBJ2-5; D not resolved. V shed 5 bases and J shed 3 bases, with 7 bases lying between them. This CDR3 comprises 12 residues. Per the germline V gene, CDR1 is LGHDT and CDR2 is YNNKEL (reference sequence). CDR3 residues: CASSYTKETQYF. Here the CDR3 DNA reads TGTGCCAGCAGCTACACCAAAGAGACCCAGTACTTC.

The chain employs TRBV12-3 or TRBV12-4 and TRBJ1-2; D is undetermined. The germline V and J ends were trimmed by 10 bases and 5 bases, with 11 bases remaining between them. The CDR3 has 11 amino acids. Here the CDR3 DNA reads TGTGCCACTACTGATCGGTATGGCTACACCTTC. Encoded protein: CATTDRYGYTF.

This sequence joins TRBV28 and TRBJ1-5; D is possibly TRBD1 (6 bases). CDR1 and CDR2 (germline): MDHEN, SYDVKM. V shed 7 bases and J shed 2 bases, with 12 bases lying between them. The CDR3 runs to 14 residues. The CDR3 region is CASTPNRGNQPQHF. CDR3 sequence (DNA): TGTGCCAGCACCCCCAACAGGGGCAATCAGCCCCAGCATTTT. Filled out from reference TRBV28 and TRBJ1-5, the complete variable domain reads DVKVTQSSRYLVKRTGEKVFLECVQDMDHENMFWYRQDPGLGLRLIYFSYDVKMKEKGDIPEGYSVSREKKERFSLILESASTNQTSMYLCASTPNRGNQPQHFGDGTRLSIL.

The table lists this clone with a few counts. V gene TRBV4-2 combines with J gene TRBJ1-5; 7 bases are shared with TRBD1. The CDR3 runs 15 residues. With 6 bases clipped from V and 3 bases from J, the junction kept 8 bases outside the gene matches. CDR1 and CDR2 from the germline V gene are LGHNA and YNFKEQ. The DNA of the CDR3 is TGTGCCAGCAGTCTAGACAGGGCAACCAATCAGCCCCAGCATTTT. Its protein product is CASSLDRATNQPQHF.

This chain uses TRBV3-1 (or the pseudogene TRBV3-2) with TRBJ2-5, with 11 bases fitting TRBD2. J lost 7 bases, V lost 0 bases, and 10 bases had no gene match. The CDR3 spans 17 residues. Germline CDR1 is LGHDT and CDR2 is YNNKEL (reference sequence). CDR3 sequence (DNA): TGTGCCAGCAGCCAAGATTCTAGCGGGGGGCGACCTGGGACCCAGTACTTC. Encoded protein: CASSQDSSGGRPGTQYF.

V usage is TRBV27 and J usage is TRBJ2-2; 9 bases align to TRBD2. Unmatched junction bases numbered 10, after V lost 1 base and J lost 4 bases. The CDR3 totals 18 residues. The germline gives CDR1 MNHEY, CDR2 SMNVEV (reference sequence). The CDR3 DNA reads as TGTGCCAGCAGTTTATTGGGGGGTTTAGCGGGAGTCACCGGGGAGCTGTTTTTT. As protein: CASSLLGGLAGVTGELFF.

The chain links TRBV27 to TRBJ1-3; D perhaps matches TRBD1 (5 bases). The CDR3 totals 13 residues. V shed 0 bases and J shed 7 bases, with 7 bases lying between them. The V gene's germline CDR1 is MNHEY and CDR2 SMNVEV (reference sequence). CDR3 amino acids: CASSLSGGNTIYF. As DNA, the CDR3 is TGTGCCAGCAGTTTATCGGGGGGGAACACCATATATTTT.

This clone appeared a few times. The chain employs TRBV24-1 and TRBJ2-7; no clear D. In germline, CDR1 is KGHDR, CDR2 SFDVKD. The V end was cut by 5 bases, the J end by 4 bases, with 11 bases between. CDR3 length: 13 amino acids. In DNA form, the CDR3 reads TGTGCCACCAGTGTATCAGGCTCTTACGAGCAGTACTTC. Translation: CATSVSGSYEQYF.

J is TRBJ2-5 and V is TRBV7-2, with D possibly TRBD2 on 6 matching bases. The CDR3 consists of 13 residues. CDR1 and CDR2 from the germline V gene are SGHTA and FQGNSA. Trimming removed 9 bases at V and 4 bases at J, with 15 bases between. In nucleotides, the CDR3 is TGTGCCAGTGGAGGGAGTACGATAGAGACCCAGTACTTC. Protein: CASGGSTIETQYF.

This chain joins TRBV27 and TRBJ1-5, with D perhaps matching TRBD1 (5 bases). The V end was cut by 11 bases, the J end by 0 bases, with 11 bases between. The CDR3 length is 13 residues. The germline gives CDR1 MNHEY, CDR2 SMNVEV (reference sequence). The CDR3 here is CAQGQVSNQPQHF. The CDR3 DNA follows: TGTGCCCAGGGTCAGGTTAGCAATCAGCCCCAGCATTTT.